One sample yielded the 12 T cell receptor beta chains listed below, sequenced in a study of breast tumors, draining lymph nodes, adjacent tissues. Each CDR3 protein gets one entry after TCRdb re-called the multiplex PCR reads with MiXCR. The sample consists of about 140,000 distinct CDR3 sequences, around a third of them appearing once. Samples came from axillary lymph nodes draining the breast cancer. The sequencing input was axillary lymph node tissue. Every receptor here comes from a female donor with breast cancer. Some clones in this sample may be carry-over from other donors' samples.

This clonotype was detected many times. The rearrangement uses TRBV4-1 and TRBJ2-7, with D perhaps TRBD1 or TRBD2 (5 bases each). Germline V lookup: CDR1 MGHRA, CDR2 YSYEKL. This CDR3 has 14 residues. Trimming took off 4 bases at V and 3 bases at J, with 13 bases between the two ends. CDR3: CASSPGTDYYEQYF. For the CDR3, the DNA is TGCGCCAGCAGCCCCGGGACGGATTACTACGAGCAGTACTTC.

This clonotype was detected many times. The rearrangement links TRBV19 to TRBJ1-2; D remains unclear. The germline V gene encodes CDR1 LNHDA and CDR2 SQIVND (reference sequence). The CDR3 totals 14 residues. Trimming cost V 9 bases and J 5 bases, with 19 bases left between them. The CDR3 sequence: CASAPFWGEYGYTF. The CDR3 region has the DNA TGTGCCAGCGCGCCGTTTTGGGGTGAATATGGCTACACCTTC.

Many counts were recorded for this clonotype. The chain carries TRBV19 and TRBJ1-5; D gene uncertain. Germline V CDR1 and CDR2: LNHDA, SQIVND (reference sequence). The CDR3 has 13 residues. V was shortened by 3 bases and J by 2 bases, with 5 bases between the two germline ends. The CDR3 loop is CASSIVGNQPQHF. CDR3 DNA sequence: TGTGCCAGTAGTATTGTGGGCAATCAGCCCCAGCATTTT.

This rearrangement joins TRBV27 to TRBJ1-1; D is ambiguous. Germline V gene lookup returns CDR1 MNHEY and CDR2 SMNVEV (reference sequence). Trimming stripped 5 bases from V and 1 base from J, with 8 bases between. The CDR3 runs 13 residues. The CDR3 loop reads CASSVDGNTEAFF. The CDR3 nucleotides are TGTGCCAGCAGTGTGGACGGGAACACTGAAGCTTTCTTT.

The chain carries TRBV15 and TRBJ2-7; 7 nucleotides match TRBD2. J lost 4 bases, V lost 7 bases, and 28 bases had no gene match. The germline V gene has CDR1 LNHNV and CDR2 YYDKDF (reference sequence). This CDR3 spans 20 amino acids. The CDR3 protein is CATTPGLTGCKCPQKYEQYV. Here the CDR3 DNA reads TGTGCCACCACCCCGGGACTAACGGGCTGCAAGTGTCCCCAGAAATACGAGCAGTACGTC.

To note about this clonotype: A much larger clonotype is one base distant, so this may be a read error. The gene calls are TRBV6-6 and TRBJ1-5, with 8 bases fitting TRBD1. In germline, CDR1 is MNHNY, CDR2 SVGAGI (reference sequence). The CDR3 runs to 15 residues. Trimming at V came to 5 bases and at J to 0 bases, leaving 3 bases not matched to a gene. CDR3 in DNA: TGTGCCAGCAGTCACAGGGGGTATAGCAATCAGCCCCAGCATTTT. Residues: CASSHRGYSNQPQHF.

This clonotype was recorded at least ten times. This chain joins TRBV20-1 and TRBJ2-7, with TRBD2 identical over 10 bases. Looked up from germline, CDR1 is DFQATT and CDR2 is SNEGSKA (reference sequence). The length of the CDR3 is 14 residues. The V gene end was trimmed by 7 bases and the J gene end by 4 bases; junction bases not matched to a gene: 10. This CDR3 is CSVPSGGAIYEQYF. CDR3 DNA: TGCAGTGTACCAAGCGGGGGGGCCATATACGAGCAGTACTTC.

The V gene is TRBV20-1, the J gene TRBJ1-2, with D perhaps TRBD1 (5 bases). Trimming left V 4 bases short and J 0 bases short, with 18 bases between. CDR3 size: 16 residues. CDR1 DFQATT and CDR2 SNEGSKA come from the germline V gene (reference sequence). The CDR3 loop reads CSAKDFRVGTNYGYTF. The CDR3 DNA reads TGCAGTGCTAAAGATTTCAGGGTGGGTACTAACTATGGCTACACCTTC.

The chain couples TRBV24-1 to TRBJ2-3; D is perhaps TRBD1 or TRBD2 (5 bases each). This CDR3 is built from 15 residues. V lost 10 bases and J 4 bases, leaving 20 bases between the germline ends. CDR1 KGHDR and CDR2 SFDVKD come from the germline V gene. In DNA, the CDR3 is TGTGCCACAGGAGGACGTCAAGGGGACCCAGATACGCAGTATTTT. This gives the protein CATGGRQGDPDTQYF.

This clonotype came up many times. Here the CDR3 reads CASSPTLTGNYGYTF. The DNA of the CDR3 is TGTGCCAGCAGCCCGACTCTGACAGGGAACTATGGCTACACCTTC. J is TRBJ1-2 and V is TRBV7-2, with TRBD1 identical over 7 bases. The V gene end was trimmed by 5 bases and the J gene end by 2 bases; junction bases not matched to a gene: 8. The germline V gene has CDR1 SGHTA and CDR2 FQGNSA. The CDR3 spans 15 residues. The complete variable domain, with remaining parts taken from reference TRBV7-2 and TRBJ1-2, reads GAGVSQSPSNKVTEKGKDVELRCDPISGHTALYWYRQSLGQGLEFLIYFQGNSAPDKSGLPSDRFSAERTGGSVSTLTIQRTQQEDSAVYLCASSPTLTGNYGYTFGSGTRLTVV.

This sequence joins TRBV10-3 and TRBJ1-1, with 7 bases fitting TRBD1. The CDR3 has 13 amino acids. V gave up 7 bases and J gave up 10 bases; unmatched junction bases: 12. Germline CDR1 reads ENHRY; CDR2 reads SYGVKD. CDR3 nucleotide sequence: TGTGCCATCAAAAGGGGGCCAGGAGAAAGAGCTTTCTTT. Translated, it gives CAIKRGPGERAFF.

This clonotype came up many times. V gene TRBV18 combines with J gene TRBJ1-2; D is possibly TRBD1 (5 bases). V was pared by 1 base and J by 1 base, with 10 bases between. The CDR3 runs 15 residues. Germline V gene data show CDR1 as KGHSH and CDR2 as LQKENI. The CDR3 loop is CASSPQGRDNYGYTF. DNA of the CDR3: TGTGCCAGCTCACCACAGGGCAGGGATAACTATGGCTACACCTTC.